This TCR beta chain was documented in a study of early T cells in non-severe SARS-CoV-2 infection. Study-wide context: RNA in bulk from unsorted whole blood was sequenced, and chains were unpaired.

Unique molecular identifiers were attached to individual cDNA molecules. TCRdb analysed the 5' RACE reads with MiXCR anew, one entry per CDR3 protein. The sample lists tens of thousands of distinct CDR3 sequences, about 7.1% occurring once. This CDR3 comprises 16 residues. The V gene's germline CDR1 is LNHNV and CDR2 YYDKDF (reference sequence). V lost 3 bases and J 0 bases, leaving 9 bases between the germline ends. In its sample, this clonotype was seen many times. The TCR was taken from an adult who was a healthcare worker with PCR-confirmed SARS-CoV-2 infection or an uninfected control (not recorded which). J is TRBJ2-6 and V is TRBV15; the D gene is possibly TRBD1 (5 bases). The specimen was whole blood, collected at baseline. CDR3 nucleotide sequence: TGTGCCACCAGCAGCTTACAGGTCTCTGGGGCCAACGTCCTGACTTTC. Amino acids: CATSSLQVSGANVLTF.